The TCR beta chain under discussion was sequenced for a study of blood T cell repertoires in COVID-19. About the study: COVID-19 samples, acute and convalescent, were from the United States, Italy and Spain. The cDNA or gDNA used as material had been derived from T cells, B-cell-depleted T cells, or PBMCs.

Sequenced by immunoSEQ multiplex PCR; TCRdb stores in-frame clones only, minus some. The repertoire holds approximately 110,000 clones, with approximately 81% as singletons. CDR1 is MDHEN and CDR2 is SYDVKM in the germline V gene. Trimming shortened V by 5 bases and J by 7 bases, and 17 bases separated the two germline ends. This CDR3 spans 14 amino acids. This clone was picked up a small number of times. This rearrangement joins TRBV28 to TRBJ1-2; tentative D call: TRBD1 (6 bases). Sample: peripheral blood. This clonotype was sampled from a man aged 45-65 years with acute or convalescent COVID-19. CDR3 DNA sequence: TGTGCCAGCAGTCCTCTCGCAGGGGAGGGTGGCTACACCTTC. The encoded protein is CASSPLAGEGGYTF.